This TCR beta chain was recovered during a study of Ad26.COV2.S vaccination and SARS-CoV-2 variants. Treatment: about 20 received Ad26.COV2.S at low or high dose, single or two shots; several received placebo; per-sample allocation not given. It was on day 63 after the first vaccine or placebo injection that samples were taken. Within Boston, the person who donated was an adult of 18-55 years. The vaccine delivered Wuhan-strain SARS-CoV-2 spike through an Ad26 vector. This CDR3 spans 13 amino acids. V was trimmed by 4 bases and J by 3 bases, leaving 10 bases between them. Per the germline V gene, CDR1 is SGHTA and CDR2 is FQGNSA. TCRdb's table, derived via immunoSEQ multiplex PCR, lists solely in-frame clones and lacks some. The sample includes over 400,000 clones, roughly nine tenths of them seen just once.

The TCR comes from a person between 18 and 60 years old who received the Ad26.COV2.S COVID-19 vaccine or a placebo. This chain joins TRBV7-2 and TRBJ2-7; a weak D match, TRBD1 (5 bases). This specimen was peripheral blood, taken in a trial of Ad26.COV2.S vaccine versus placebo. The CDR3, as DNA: TGTGCCAGCAGCTCCTCTGACAGCTACGAGCAGTACTTC. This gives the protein CASSSSDSYEQYF.